This is a list of T cell receptor beta chains from one sample in a study of cytomegalovirus exposure and HLA in healthy donors. Clones were read by immunoSEQ multiplex PCR, and TCRdb kept only the in-frame ones, dropping some. In all, the sample yields about 96,000 clones. Sequencing was carried out using PBMCs. Receptors were obtained from a woman in her twenties or thirties in good health and CMV-seronegative. CDR3s include the opening cysteine and the closing phenylalanine or tryptophan. D genes are given only for firm matches.

>TRBJ2-1|TRBD2|TRBV12-5
CASGSHTGGLYNEQFF
TGTGCTAGTGGCTCCCACACGGGGGGGCTGTACAATGAGCAGTTCTTC
>TRBJ2-7|.|TRBV19
CASSMRATRTYEQYF
TGTGCCAGTAGTATGAGGGCCACTCGCACCTACGAGCAGTACTTC
>TRBJ1-2|.|TRBV10-3
CAISESGPVAF
TGTGCCATCAGTGAGTCTGGGCCGGTGGCCTTC
>TRBJ1-1|TRBD1|TRBV6-1
CASSRSGGTEAFF
TGTGCCAGCAGTAGGTCAGGGGGCACTGAAGCTTTCTTT
>TRBJ1-4|TRBD1|TRBV25-1
CASSATGLRTNEKLFF
TGTGCCAGCAGCGCGACAGGGCTCAGGACTAATGAAAAACTGTTTTTT
>TRBJ1-2|.|TRBV27
CASSQGRGYYGYTF
TGTGCCAGCAGTCAGGGAAGAGGTTACTATGGCTACACCTTC
>TRBJ2-1|.|TRBV4-1
CASSHPLAIPGNEQFF
TGCGCCAGCAGCCACCCCCTAGCAATCCCTGGCAATGAGCAGTTCTTC
>TRBJ2-7|TRBD2|TRBV19
CASSIGPAGGYEQYF
TGTGCCAGTAGTATAGGCCCGGCGGGAGGCTACGAGCAGTACTTC
>TRBJ2-7|TRBD2|TRBV4-1
CASSHLAGSTYEQYF
TGCGCCAGCAGCCACCTAGCGGGGTCGACCTACGAGCAGTACTTC
>TRBJ1-5|.|TRBV19
CASSDLSRRGWNQPQHF
TGTGCCAGTAGCGATCTCTCCCGACGGGGGTGGAATCAGCCCCAGCATTTT
>TRBJ1-1|TRBD1|TRBV7-7
CASSPQTGSTEAFF
TGTGCTAGCAGCCCCCAGACAGGGAGCACTGAAGCTTTCTTT
>TRBJ1-4|TRBD1|TRBV18
CASSPDRNHEKLFF
TGTGCCAGCTCACCGGACAGGAATCATGAAAAACTGTTTTTT
>TRBJ1-1|.|TRBV6-6
CASSRAEVNTEAFF
TGTGCCAGCAGTAGGGCGGAGGTGAACACTGAAGCTTTCTTT
>TRBJ1-5|.|TRBV2
CASSEVNSQGQPQHF
TGTGCCAGCAGTGAGGTTAACAGCCAAGGACAGCCCCAGCATTTT
>TRBJ2-5|.|TRBV29-1
CTMTGEGVTQYF
TGCACCATGACAGGGGAGGGTGTGACCCAGTACTTC
>TRBJ2-3|TRBD1|TRBV7-8
CASSLAGTATDTQYF
TGTGCCAGCAGCTTAGCCGGGACAGCCACAGATACGCAGTATTTT
>TRBJ1-2|.|TRBV9
CASSVDAGIRDYGYTF
TGTGCCAGCAGCGTAGATGCCGGGATCCGCGACTATGGCTACACCTTC
>TRBJ2-1|TRBD2|TRBV7-2
CASTLIAGGPRSNEQFF
TGTGCCAGCACCTTGATAGCGGGGGGGCCCCGCTCCAATGAGCAGTTCTTC
>TRBJ1-1|.|TRBV9
CASSVGETEAFF
TGTGCCAGCAGCGTAGGCGAAACTGAAGCTTTCTTT
>TRBJ2-5|TRBD1|TRBV2
CASIPDRGQETQYF
TGTGCCAGCATCCCCGACAGGGGCCAAGAGACCCAGTACTTC
>TRBJ2-3|.|TRBV19
CASSIVPREDTQYF
TGTGCCAGTAGTATAGTCCCCAGGGAAGATACGCAGTATTTT
>TRBJ1-6|TRBD1|TRBV6-1
CASSVDRDVSPLHF
TGTGCCAGCAGTGTCGACAGGGACGTTTCACCCCTCCACTTT
>TRBJ2-7|.|TRBV28
CASSTLRDIRHEQYF
TGTGCCAGCAGTACTCTCCGGGACATCCGTCACGAGCAGTACTTC
>TRBJ2-7|TRBD1|TRBV29-1
CSGAQGRSYEQYF
TGCAGCGGGGCACAGGGGCGCTCCTACGAGCAGTACTTC
>TRBJ2-1|TRBD2|TRBV18
CASSRTSDYNEQFF
TGTGCCAGCTCGCGGACTAGCGACTACAATGAGCAGTTCTTC
>TRBJ2-1|.|TRBV4-2
CASSLSSYNEQFF
TGTGCCAGCAGCCTGAGCTCCTACAATGAGCAGTTCTTC
>TRBJ2-7|TRBD1|TRBV29-1
CSVLPTGGSYEQYF
TGCAGCGTTTTACCGACAGGGGGGTCCTACGAGCAGTACTTC
>TRBJ2-3|TRBD2|TRBV4-2
CASSQGLDLPSGRVDTQYF
TGTGCCAGCAGCCAAGGCTTAGACTTGCCTAGCGGGAGGGTCGATACGCAGTATTTT
>TRBJ2-2|TRBD1|TRBV5-4
CASSPGQGTGELFF
TGTGCCAGCAGCCCCGGACAGGGCACCGGGGAGCTGTTTTTT
>TRBJ2-5|TRBD1|TRBV5-4
CASSWDRGQETQYF
TGTGCCAGCAGCTGGGACAGGGGACAAGAGACCCAGTACTTC
>TRBJ1-1|.|TRBV6-1
CASSWGRGGTEAFF
TGTGCCAGCAGTTGGGGGCGCGGGGGGACTGAAGCTTTCTTT
>TRBJ1-4|.|TRBV6-5
CASSYGQGTNEKLFF
TGTGCCAGCAGTTACGGCCAGGGGACTAATGAAAAACTGTTTTTT
>TRBJ1-3|TRBD1|TRBV30
CAWGLDRVYGNTIYF
TGTGCCTGGGGTCTGGACAGGGTGTATGGAAACACCATATATTTT
>TRBJ2-7|TRBD2|TRBV6-1
CASSDIAGASYEQYF
TGTGCCAGCAGTGATATAGCGGGAGCCTCCTACGAGCAGTACTTC
>TRBJ1-4|.|TRBV7-9
CASSQRRDNEKLFF
TGTGCCAGCAGCCAGCGGAGGGATAATGAAAAACTGTTTTTT
>TRBJ2-3|.|TRBV7-3
CASASDWGDPTQYF
TGTGCCAGCGCATCCGATTGGGGAGACCCGACGCAGTATTTT
>TRBJ1-2|.|TRBV6-5
CASSHNRGYTF
TGTGCCAGCAGCCATAACAGAGGCTACACCTTC
>TRBJ2-6|TRBD1|TRBV25-1
CASSVRTGVSGANVLTF
TGTGCCAGCAGTGTCAGGACAGGGGTGTCTGGGGCCAACGTCCTGACTTTC
>TRBJ1-5|.|TRBV4-2
CASSQDPPGVGHSNQPQHF
TGTGCCAGCAGCCAAGACCCCCCGGGGGTGGGGCATAGCAATCAGCCCCAGCATTTT
>TRBJ1-5|.|TRBV7-9
CASSFSGESNQPQHF
TGTGCCAGCAGCTTTTCGGGGGAGAGCAATCAGCCCCAGCATTTT
>TRBJ1-2|.|TRBV28
CASRPGGLGGYTF
TGTGCCAGCAGACCCGGAGGTTTGGGCGGCTACACCTTC
>TRBJ2-3|.|TRBV5-8
CASSLLGGDFFSSTDTQYF
TGTGCCAGCAGCTTGCTCGGCGGGGACTTTTTCTCTAGCACAGATACGCAGTATTTT
>TRBJ2-5|TRBD2|TRBV7-2
CASSSGTSGGAETQYF
TGTGCCAGCAGCTCTGGGACTAGCGGGGGGGCTGAGACCCAGTACTTC
>TRBJ2-1|.|TRBV5-4
CATTWAPSSYNEQFF
TGTGCCACCACGTGGGCGCCAAGCTCCTACAATGAGCAGTTCTTC
>TRBJ2-6|.|TRBV5-1
CASSRLASGANVLTF
TGCGCCAGCAGCCGTTTAGCCTCTGGGGCCAACGTCCTGACTTTC
>TRBJ1-1|.|TRBV19
CASSISGMNTEAFF
TGTGCCAGTAGTATCTCAGGTATGAACACTGAAGCTTTCTTT
>TRBJ2-1|TRBD2|TRBV5-1
CASSYAITSGTYNEQFF
TGCGCCAGCAGCTATGCTATTACTAGCGGGACCTACAATGAGCAGTTCTTC
>TRBJ1-2|.|TRBV20-1
CSPRGNYGYTF
TGCAGTCCACGAGGGAACTATGGCTACACCTTC
>TRBJ1-1|.|TRBV19
CASSIETGKGWTEAFF
TGTGCCAGTAGTATCGAAACAGGGAAAGGATGGACTGAAGCTTTCTTT
>TRBJ1-1|.|TRBV11-3
CASSLDGLMGTEAFF
TGTGCCAGCAGCTTAGACGGACTGATGGGCACTGAAGCTTTCTTT